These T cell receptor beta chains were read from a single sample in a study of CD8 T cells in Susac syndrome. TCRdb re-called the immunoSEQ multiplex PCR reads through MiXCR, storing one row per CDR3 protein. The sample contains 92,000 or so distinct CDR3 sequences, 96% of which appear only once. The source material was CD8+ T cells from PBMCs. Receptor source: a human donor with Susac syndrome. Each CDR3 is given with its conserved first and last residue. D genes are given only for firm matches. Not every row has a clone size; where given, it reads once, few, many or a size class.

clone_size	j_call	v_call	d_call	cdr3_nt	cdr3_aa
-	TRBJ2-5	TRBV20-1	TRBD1	TGCAGTGCTTGGCTACGACAGGGGCCCGGGACCCAGTACTTC	CSAWLRQGPGTQYF
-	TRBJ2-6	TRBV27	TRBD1	TGTGCCAGCAGTCTCCGGGACAGGGATTACTCTGGGGCCAACGTCCTGACTTTC	CASSLRDRDYSGANVLTF
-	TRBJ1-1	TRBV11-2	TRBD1	TGTGCCAGCAGCCCGAAGGACAGGGTGGTTTGGGACACTGAAGCTTTCTTT	CASSPKDRVVWDTEAFF
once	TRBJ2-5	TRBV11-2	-	TGTGCCAGCAAAAGGGGGAACCAAGAGACCCAGTACTTC	CASKRGNQETQYF
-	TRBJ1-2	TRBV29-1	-	TGCAGCGTTGAACTTAACTATGGCTACACCTTC	CSVELNYGYTF
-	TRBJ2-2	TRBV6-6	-	TGTGCCAGCAAGTACGAAACCAACACCGGGGAGCTGTTTTTT	CASKYETNTGELFF
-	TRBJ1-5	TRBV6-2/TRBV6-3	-	TGTGCCAGCAGTTCCTACACGTCGGGGATCTCCGATCAGCCCCAGCATTTT	CASSSYTSGISDQPQHF
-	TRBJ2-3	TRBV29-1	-	TGCAGCGTTGATCGGCAGACAGCCATCACAGATACGCAGTATTTT	CSVDRQTAITDTQYF
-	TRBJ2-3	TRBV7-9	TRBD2	TGTGCCAGCAGCTCTGTAGCGGGAGAGGTTTCAGATACGCAGTATTTT	CASSSVAGEVSDTQYF
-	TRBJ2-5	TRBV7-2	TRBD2	TGTGCCAGCAGCTCCCTAGCGGGGCAAGAGACCCAGTACTTC	CASSSLAGQETQYF
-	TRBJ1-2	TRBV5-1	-	TGCGCCAGCAGCCATGGAGAGGGCTACACCTTC	CASSHGEGYTF
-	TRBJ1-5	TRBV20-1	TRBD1	TGCAGTGCTAGGGACAGGGGGCCGGGCAATCAGCCCCAGCATTTT	CSARDRGPGNQPQHF
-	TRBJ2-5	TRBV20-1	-	TGCAGTGCTAGTGGTCAGAAAGAGACCCAGTACTTC	CSASGQKETQYF
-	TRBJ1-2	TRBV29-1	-	TGCAGCGTTGAAGATCCCCAGGGGAACTTCTATGGCTACACCTTC	CSVEDPQGNFYGYTF
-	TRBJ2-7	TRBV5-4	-	TGTGCCAGCAGACGCGACAGGGAGCAGTACTTC	CASRRDREQYF
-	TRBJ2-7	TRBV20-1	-	TGCAGTGCTAGGATGGGAGGGGGCGAGTACGAGCAGTACTTC	CSARMGGGEYEQYF
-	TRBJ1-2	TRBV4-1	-	TGCGCCAGCAGCCAAGAAGGCCCCTATGGCTACACCTTC	CASSQEGPYGYTF
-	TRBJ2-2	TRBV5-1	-	TGCGCCAGCAGCTTCGGCGGGAACACCGGGGAGCTGTTTTTT	CASSFGGNTGELFF
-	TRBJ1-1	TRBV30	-	TGTGCCTGGAGTGTACAGGGGAACACTGAAGCTTTCTTT	CAWSVQGNTEAFF